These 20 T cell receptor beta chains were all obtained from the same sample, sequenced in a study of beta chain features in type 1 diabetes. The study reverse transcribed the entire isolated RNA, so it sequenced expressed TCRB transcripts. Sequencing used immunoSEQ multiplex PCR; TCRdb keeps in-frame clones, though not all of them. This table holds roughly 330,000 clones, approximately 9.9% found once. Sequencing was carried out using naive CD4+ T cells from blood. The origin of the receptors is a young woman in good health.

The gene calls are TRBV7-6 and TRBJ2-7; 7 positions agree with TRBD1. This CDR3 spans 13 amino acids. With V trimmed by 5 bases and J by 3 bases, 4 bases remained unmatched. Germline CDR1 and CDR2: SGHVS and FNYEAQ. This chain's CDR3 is CASSPGTDYEQYF. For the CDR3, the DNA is TGTGCCAGCAGCCCCGGGACAGACTACGAGCAGTACTTC.

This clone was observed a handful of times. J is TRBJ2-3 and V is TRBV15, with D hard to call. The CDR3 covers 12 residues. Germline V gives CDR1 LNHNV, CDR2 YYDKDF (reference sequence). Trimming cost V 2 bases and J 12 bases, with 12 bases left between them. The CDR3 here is CATSRSTPKQYF. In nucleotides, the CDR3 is TGTGCCACCAGCAGATCGACACCGAAACAGTATTTT.

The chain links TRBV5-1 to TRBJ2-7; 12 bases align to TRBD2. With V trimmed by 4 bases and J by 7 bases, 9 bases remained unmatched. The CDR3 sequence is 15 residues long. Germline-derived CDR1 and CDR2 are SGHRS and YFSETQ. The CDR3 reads CASSPSTSGSTEQYF. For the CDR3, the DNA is TGCGCCAGCAGCCCCTCGACTAGCGGGAGTACGGAGCAGTACTTC.

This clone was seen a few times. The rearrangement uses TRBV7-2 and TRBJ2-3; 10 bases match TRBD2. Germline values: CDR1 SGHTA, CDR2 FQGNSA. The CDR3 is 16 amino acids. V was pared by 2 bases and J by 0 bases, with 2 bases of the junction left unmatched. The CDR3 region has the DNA TGTGCCAGCAGCTTATGGACTAGCGGCAGCACAGATACGCAGTATTTT. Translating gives CASSLWTSGSTDTQYF. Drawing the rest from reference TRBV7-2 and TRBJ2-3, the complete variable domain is GAGVSQSPSNKVTEKGKDVELRCDPISGHTALYWYRQSLGQGLEFLIYFQGNSAPDKSGLPSDRFSAERTGGSVSTLTIQRTQQEDSAVYLCASSLWTSGSTDTQYFGPGTRLTVL.

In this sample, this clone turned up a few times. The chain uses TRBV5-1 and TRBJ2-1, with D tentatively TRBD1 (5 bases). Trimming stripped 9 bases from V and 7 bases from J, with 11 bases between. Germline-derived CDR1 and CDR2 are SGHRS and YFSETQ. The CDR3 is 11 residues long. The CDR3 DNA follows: TGCGCCACCCAGGGTGGAAATGAGCAGTTCTTC. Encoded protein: CATQGGNEQFF.

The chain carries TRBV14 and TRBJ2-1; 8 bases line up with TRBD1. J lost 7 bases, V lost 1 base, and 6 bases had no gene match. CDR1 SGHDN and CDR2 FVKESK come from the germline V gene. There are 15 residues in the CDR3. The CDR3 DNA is TGTGCCAGCAGCCAAGTCGTTTGGACAGGGAATGAGCAGTTCTTC. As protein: CASSQVVWTGNEQFF. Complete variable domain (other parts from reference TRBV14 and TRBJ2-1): EAGVTQFPSHSVIEKGQTVTLRCDPISGHDNLYWYRRVMGKEIKFLLHFVKESKQDESGMPNNRFLAERTGGTYSTLKVQPAELEDSGVYFCASSQVVWTGNEQFFGPGTRLTVL.

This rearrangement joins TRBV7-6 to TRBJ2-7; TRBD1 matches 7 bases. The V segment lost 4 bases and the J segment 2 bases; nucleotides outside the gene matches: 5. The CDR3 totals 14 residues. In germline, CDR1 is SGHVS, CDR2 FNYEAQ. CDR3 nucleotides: TGTGCCAGCAGCTCGCGGCAGGGGGCCTACGAGCAGTACTTC. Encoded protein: CASSSRQGAYEQYF. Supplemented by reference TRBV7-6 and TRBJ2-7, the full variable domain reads GAGVSQSPRYKVTKRGQDVALRCDPISGHVSLYWYRQALGQGPEFLTYFNYEAQQDKSGLPNDRFSAERPEGSISTLTIQRTEQRDSAMYRCASSSRQGAYEQYFGPGTRLTVT.

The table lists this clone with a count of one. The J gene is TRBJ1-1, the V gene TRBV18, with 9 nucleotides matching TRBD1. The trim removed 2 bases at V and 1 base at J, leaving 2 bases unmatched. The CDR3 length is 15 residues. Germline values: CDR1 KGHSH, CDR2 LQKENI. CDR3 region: CASSPWTGENTEAFF. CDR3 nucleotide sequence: TGTGCCAGCTCACCATGGACAGGGGAGAACACTGAAGCTTTCTTT.

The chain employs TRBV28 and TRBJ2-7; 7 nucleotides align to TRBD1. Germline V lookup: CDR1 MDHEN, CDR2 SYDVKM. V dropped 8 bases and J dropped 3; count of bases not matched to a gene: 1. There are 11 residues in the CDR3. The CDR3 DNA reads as TGTGCCAGCCGGGACAGCTACGAGCAGTACTTC. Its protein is CASRDSYEQYF.

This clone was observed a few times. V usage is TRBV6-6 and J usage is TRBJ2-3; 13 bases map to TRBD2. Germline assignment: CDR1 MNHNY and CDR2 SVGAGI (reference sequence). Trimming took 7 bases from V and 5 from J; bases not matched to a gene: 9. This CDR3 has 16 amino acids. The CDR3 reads CASITGTSGIGDTQYF. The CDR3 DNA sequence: TGTGCCAGCATCACCGGGACTAGCGGGATTGGAGATACGCAGTATTTT.

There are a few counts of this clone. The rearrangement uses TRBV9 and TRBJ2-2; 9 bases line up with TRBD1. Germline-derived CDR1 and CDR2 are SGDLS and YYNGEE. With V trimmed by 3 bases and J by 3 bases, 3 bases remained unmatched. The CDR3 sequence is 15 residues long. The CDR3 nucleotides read TGTGCCAGCAGCGGAGGGACAGGGCACACCGGGGAGCTGTTTTTT. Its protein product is CASSGGTGHTGELFF.

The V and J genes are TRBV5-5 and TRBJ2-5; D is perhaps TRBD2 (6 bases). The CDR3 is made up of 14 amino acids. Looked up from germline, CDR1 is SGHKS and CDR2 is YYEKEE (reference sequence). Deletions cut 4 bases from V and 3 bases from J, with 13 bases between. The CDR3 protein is CASSPGTAEETQYF. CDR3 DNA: TGTGCCAGCAGCCCTGGGACTGCCGAAGAGACCCAGTACTTC. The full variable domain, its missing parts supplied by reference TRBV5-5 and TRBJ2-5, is DAGVTQSPTHLIKTRGQQVTLRCSPISGHKSVSWYQQVLGQGPQFIFQYYEKEERGRGNFPDRFSARQFPNYSSELNVNALLLGDSALYLCASSPGTAEETQYFGPGTRLLVL.

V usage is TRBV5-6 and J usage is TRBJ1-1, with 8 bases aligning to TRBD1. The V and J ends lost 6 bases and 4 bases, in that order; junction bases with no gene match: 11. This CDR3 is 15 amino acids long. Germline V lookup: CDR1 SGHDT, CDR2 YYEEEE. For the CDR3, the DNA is TGTGCCAGCACCAAATTGGACAGGGAGGGCACTGAAGCTTTCTTT. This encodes CASTKLDREGTEAFF.

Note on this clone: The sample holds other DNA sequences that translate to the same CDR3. In DNA, the CDR3 is TGTGCCTGGAGCCCAGGGTCGGATACGCAGTATTTT. It yields the protein CAWSPGSDTQYF. The V and J genes are TRBV30 and TRBJ2-3; D is possibly TRBD1 (5 bases). Looked up from germline, CDR1 is GTSNPN and CDR2 is SVGIG (reference sequence). This CDR3 contains 12 residues. The ends were cut back, 3 bases at V and 6 bases at J, with 10 bases in the middle.

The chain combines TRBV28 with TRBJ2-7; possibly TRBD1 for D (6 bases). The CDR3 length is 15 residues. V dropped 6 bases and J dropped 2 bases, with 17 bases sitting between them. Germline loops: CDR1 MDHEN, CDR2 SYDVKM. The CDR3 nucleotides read TGTGCCAGCAGCCCCCAAATGAGACAGGCCTACGAGCAGTACTTC. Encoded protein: CASSPQMRQAYEQYF.

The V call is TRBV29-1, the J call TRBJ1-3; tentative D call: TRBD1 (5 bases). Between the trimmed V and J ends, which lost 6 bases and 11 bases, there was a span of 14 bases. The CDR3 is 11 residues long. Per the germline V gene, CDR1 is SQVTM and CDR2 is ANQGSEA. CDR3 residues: CSVDDRGSIYF. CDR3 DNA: TGCAGCGTCGACGACAGAGGTTCCATATATTTT.

CDR3 bases: TGTGCCAGTAGTATTAGGGACAGGGGACAGAACACTGAAGCTTTCTTT. Translation: CASSIRDRGQNTEAFF. The chain combines TRBV19 with TRBJ1-1; 10 bases are shared with TRBD1. The V and J ends lost 3 bases and 1 base, in that order; junction bases with no gene match: 5. The CDR3 length is 16 residues. Germline-derived CDR1 and CDR2 are LNHDA and SQIVND (reference sequence).

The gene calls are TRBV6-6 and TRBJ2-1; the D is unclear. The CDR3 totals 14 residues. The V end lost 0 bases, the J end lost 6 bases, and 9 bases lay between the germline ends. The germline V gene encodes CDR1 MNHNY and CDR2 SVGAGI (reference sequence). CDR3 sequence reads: CASSYSRIPNEQFF. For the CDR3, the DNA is TGTGCCAGCAGTTACTCCAGGATCCCCAATGAGCAGTTCTTC.

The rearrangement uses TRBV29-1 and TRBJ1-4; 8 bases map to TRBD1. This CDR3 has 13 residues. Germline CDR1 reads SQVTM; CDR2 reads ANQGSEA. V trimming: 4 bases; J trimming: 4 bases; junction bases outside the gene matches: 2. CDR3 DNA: TGCAGCGTTGCAGGACAGGGTAATGAAAAACTGTTTTTT. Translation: CSVAGQGNEKLFF.

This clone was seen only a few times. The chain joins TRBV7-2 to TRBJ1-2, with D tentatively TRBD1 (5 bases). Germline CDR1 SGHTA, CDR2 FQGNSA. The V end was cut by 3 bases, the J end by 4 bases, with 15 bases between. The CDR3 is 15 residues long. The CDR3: CASSFVREGAYGYTF. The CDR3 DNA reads TGTGCCAGCAGCTTTGTCCGCGAAGGGGCCTATGGCTACACCTTC.